The T cell receptor (beta chain) under discussion was sequenced for a study of blood T cell repertoires in COVID-19. Background on the study: Sites across the United States, Italy and Spain contributed samples from acute and convalescent COVID-19. Nucleic acid was either cDNA or gDNA, and it came from T cells, B-cell-depleted T cells, or PBMCs.

As originally analysed: The authors estimated nucleated cell counts from reference gene primer amplification. Method: immunoSEQ multiplex PCR; TCRdb's copy keeps in-frame clones and lacks some. D and trimming were read from the DNA, whereas the V and J calls and clone size are those reported in that table. The table records 150,000 to 200,000 clones, around 85% of them present only once. Notes on this clone: This same CDR3 is encoded by further DNA sequences in the sample.

This CDR3 has 11 residues. The germline V gene has CDR1 DFQATT and CDR2 SNEGSKA (reference sequence). Trimming shortened V by 5 bases and J by 1 base, and 3 bases separated the two germline ends. This TCR was recovered from a woman in her sixties or seventies with acute or convalescent COVID-19. Sequencing input: peripheral blood. The chain recombines TRBV20-1 with TRBJ2-1; D remains ambiguous. CDR3 bases: TGCAGTGCTCTGTCCTACAATGAGCAGTTCTTC. Translation: CSALSYNEQFF.